This TCR beta chain was observed in a study of blood T cell repertoires in COVID-19. This CDR3 spans 13 amino acids. Trimming took off 3 bases at V and 7 bases at J, with 9 bases between the two ends. CDR1 and CDR2 (germline): KGHDR, SFDVKD. Profiling relied on immunoSEQ multiplex PCR, and the TCRdb table lists in-frame clones only, not all of them. There are under 400,000 clones in the sample; roughly 90% occur only once, and 3.5% to 4% lies in the top ten. The rearrangement links TRBV24-1 to TRBJ2-1; D is perhaps TRBD2 (6 bases). The receptor comes from a woman aged 55-70 years with COVID-19, enrolled during active disease. Sequenced sample: peripheral blood. The CDR3 sequence: CATSDPLANEQFF. The CDR3 coding sequence is TGTGCCACCAGTGATCCGCTAGCGAATGAGCAGTTCTTC.